This paragraph covers one T cell receptor (beta chain) sequence. Its antigen is unidentified. Only Caucasian adults living in Nashville, Tennessee made up the donor group. The data derive from a study of shared clonotypes between healthy human individuals. Study-wide findings and caveats: Clonotypes not shared had lower generation probabilities than those common to all four donors. Clonotype sharing levels among donors were expected to vary with sequencing depth.

The CDR3 runs to 13 residues. V was shortened by 1 base and J by 10 bases, with 13 bases between the two germline ends. CDR1 is SGHAT and CDR2 is FQNNGV in the germline V gene. Clones were read by immunoSEQ multiplex PCR, and TCRdb kept only the in-frame ones, dropping some. Of about 1 million clones in the sample, approximately 72% were seen once. The receptor was isolated from a man between 18 and 29 years old in good health. The gene calls are TRBV11-2 and TRBJ1-1; possibly TRBD1 for D (6 bases). Material: memory CD4+ T cells sorted from blood. Subset here: CD45RA-negative fraction. The CDR3 reads CASSLGDRQVAFF. The CDR3 region has the DNA TGTGCCAGCAGCTTAGGTGATCGACAGGTAGCTTTCTTT.